This TCR beta chain came from a study of T cells expressing NK-cell markers. For the study at large: Repertoires of TCR beta were obtained from T cells sorted as CD3+CD56+NKG2C+, CD3+CD56+NKG2C- and CD3+CD56-NKG2C+. Findings and caveats of the study: Questions lingered over whether expanded NKG2C+ T cell clones were HCMV-specific.

It was by 5'RACE template switching with UMIs that TCR beta cDNA was made. TCRdb reprocessed the 5' RACE reads, keeping one entry per CDR3 protein, no DNA. This table lists some 460,000 distinct CDR3 sequences. Germline V gene data show CDR1 as LNHDA and CDR2 as SQIVND (reference sequence). CDR3 length equals 16 residues. With respect to this clonotype: Its antigen is still unknown.

This receptor was obtained from a woman aged 45-65 years in good health. The J gene is TRBJ1-5, the V gene TRBV19. Sequencing used blood T cells: a sorted CD56 or NKG2C T cell subset, CD4+ or CD8+ T cells, or bulk PBMC T cells (not recorded which). The CDR3 reads CASSVSQGGSNQPQHF.